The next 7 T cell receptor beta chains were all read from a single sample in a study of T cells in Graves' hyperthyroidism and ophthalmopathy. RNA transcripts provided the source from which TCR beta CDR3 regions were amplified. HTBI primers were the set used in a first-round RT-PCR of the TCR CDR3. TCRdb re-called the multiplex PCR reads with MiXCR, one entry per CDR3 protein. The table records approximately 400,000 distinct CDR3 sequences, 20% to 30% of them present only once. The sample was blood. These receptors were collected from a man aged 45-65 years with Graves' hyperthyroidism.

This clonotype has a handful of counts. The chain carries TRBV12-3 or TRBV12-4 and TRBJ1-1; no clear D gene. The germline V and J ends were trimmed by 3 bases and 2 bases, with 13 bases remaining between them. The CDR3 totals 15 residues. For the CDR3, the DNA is TGTGCCAGCAGTTTTATAGGGAGCCTTAACACTGAAGCTTTCTTT. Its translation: CASSFIGSLNTEAFF.

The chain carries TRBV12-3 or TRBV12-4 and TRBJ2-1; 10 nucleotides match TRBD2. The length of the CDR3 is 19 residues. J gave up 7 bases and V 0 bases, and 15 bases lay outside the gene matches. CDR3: CASSLAIPLGTSAHNEQFF. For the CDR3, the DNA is TGTGCCAGCAGTTTAGCGATCCCTTTAGGGACTAGCGCTCATAATGAGCAGTTCTTC.

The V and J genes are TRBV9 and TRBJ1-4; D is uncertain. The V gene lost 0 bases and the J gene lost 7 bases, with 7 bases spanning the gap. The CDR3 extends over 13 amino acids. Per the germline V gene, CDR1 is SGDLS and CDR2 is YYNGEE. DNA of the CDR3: TGTGCCAGCAGCGTAGGTACAGCTGAAAAACTGTTTTTT. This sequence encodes CASSVGTAEKLFF.

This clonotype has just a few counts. CDR3 nucleotides: TGTGCCAGCAGTTTTGCCAGCGGGAGGCACACCGGGGAGCTGTTTTTT. It encodes CASSFASGRHTGELFF. The J gene is TRBJ2-2, the V gene TRBV2, with 9 nucleotides matching TRBD2. CDR3 length: 16 amino acids. V lost 5 bases, J lost 3 bases, and 7 bases stayed unmatched. CDR1 SNHLY and CDR2 FYNNEI come from the germline V gene.

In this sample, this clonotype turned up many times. CDR3 sequence: CASSDGQGDETQYF. In nucleotides, the CDR3 is TGTGCCAGCAGTGATGGCCAGGGTGACGAGACCCAGTACTTC. J is TRBJ2-5 and V is TRBV2, with D perhaps TRBD1 (5 bases). There are 14 residues in the CDR3. Germline CDR1 is SNHLY and CDR2 is FYNNEI. V lost 3 bases and J 5 bases, leaving 13 bases between the germline ends.

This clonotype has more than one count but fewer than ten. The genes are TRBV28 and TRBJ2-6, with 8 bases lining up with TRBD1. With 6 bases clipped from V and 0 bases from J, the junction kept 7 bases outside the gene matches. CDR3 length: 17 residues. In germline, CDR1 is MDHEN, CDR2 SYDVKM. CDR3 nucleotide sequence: TGTGCCAGCAGAGCTCGGGACAGGAACTCTGGGGCCAACGTCCTGACTTTC. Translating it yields CASRARDRNSGANVLTF.

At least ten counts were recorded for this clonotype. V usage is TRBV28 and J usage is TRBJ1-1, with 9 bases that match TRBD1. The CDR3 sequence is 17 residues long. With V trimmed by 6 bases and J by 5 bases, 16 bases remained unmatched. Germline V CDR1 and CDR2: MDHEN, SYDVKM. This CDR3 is CASSRWGGQGERTEAFF. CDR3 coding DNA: TGTGCCAGCAGCCGATGGGGGGGACAGGGCGAAAGGACTGAAGCTTTCTTT. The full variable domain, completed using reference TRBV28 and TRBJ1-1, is DVKVTQSSRYLVKRTGEKVFLECVQDMDHENMFWYRQDPGLGLRLIYFSYDVKMKEKGDIPEGYSVSREKKERFSLILESASTNQTSMYLCASSRWGGQGERTEAFFGQGTRLTVV.